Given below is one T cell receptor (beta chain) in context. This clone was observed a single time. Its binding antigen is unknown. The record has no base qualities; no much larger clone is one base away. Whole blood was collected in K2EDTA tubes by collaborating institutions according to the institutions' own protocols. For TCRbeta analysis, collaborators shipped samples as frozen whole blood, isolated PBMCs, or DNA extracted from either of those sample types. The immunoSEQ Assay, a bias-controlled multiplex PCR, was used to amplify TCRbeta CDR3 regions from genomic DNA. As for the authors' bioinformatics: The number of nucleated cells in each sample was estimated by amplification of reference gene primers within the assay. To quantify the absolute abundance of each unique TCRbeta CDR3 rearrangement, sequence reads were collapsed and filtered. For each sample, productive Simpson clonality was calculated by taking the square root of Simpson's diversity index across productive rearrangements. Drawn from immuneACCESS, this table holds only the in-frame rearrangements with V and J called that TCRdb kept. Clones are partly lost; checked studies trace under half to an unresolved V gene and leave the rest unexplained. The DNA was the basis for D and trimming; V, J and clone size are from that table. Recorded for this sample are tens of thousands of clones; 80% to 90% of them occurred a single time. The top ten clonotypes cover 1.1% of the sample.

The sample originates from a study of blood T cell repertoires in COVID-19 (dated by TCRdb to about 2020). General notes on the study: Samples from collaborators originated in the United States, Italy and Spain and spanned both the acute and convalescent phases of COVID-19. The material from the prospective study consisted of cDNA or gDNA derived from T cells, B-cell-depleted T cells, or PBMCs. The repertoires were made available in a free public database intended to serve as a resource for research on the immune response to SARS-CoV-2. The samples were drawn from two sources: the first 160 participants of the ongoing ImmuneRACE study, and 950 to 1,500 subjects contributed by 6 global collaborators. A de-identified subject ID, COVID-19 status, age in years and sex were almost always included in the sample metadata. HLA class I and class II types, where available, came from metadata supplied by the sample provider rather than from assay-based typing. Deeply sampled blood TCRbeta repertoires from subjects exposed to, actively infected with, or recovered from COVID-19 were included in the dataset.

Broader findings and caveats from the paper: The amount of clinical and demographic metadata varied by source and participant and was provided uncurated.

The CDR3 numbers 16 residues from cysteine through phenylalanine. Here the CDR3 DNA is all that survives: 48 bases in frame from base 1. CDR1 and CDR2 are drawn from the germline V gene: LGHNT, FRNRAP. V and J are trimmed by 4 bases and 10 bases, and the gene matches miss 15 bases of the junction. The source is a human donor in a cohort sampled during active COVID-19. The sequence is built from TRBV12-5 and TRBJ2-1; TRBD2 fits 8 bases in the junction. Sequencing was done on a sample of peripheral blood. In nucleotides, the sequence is TGTGCTAGTGGTTCGTCCGGGACTAGAGGGGGTAGGGAGCAGTTCTTC. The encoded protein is CASGSSGTRGGREQFF.